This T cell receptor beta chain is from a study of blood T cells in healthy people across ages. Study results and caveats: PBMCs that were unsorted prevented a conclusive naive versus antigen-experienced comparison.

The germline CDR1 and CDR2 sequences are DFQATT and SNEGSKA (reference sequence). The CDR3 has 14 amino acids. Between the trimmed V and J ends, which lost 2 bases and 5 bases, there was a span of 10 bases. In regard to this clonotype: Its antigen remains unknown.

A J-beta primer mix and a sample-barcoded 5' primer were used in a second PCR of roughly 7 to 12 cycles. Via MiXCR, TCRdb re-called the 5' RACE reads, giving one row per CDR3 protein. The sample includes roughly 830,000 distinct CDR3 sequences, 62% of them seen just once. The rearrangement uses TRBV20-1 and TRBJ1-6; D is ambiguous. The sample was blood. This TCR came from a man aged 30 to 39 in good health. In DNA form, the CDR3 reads TGCAGTGCTAGAATAACGGTGGATAATTCACCCCTCCACTTT. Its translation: CSARITVDNSPLHF.